This entry lists 25 T cell receptor beta chains sequenced from one sample in a study of response to subunit inactivated influenza vaccine. TCRdb re-derived calls from the RT-PCR reads in MiXCR, one entry per CDR3 protein. Of hundreds of thousands of distinct CDR3 sequences listed, 14% are singletons. The sample in question was PBMCs from blood, obtained roughly 15 days before vaccination. Receptor source: a man in his fifties or sixties who received an inactivated influenza vaccine.

This clonotype came up a few times. As DNA, the CDR3 is TGCAGCGTGGGCGGGAGGGCCACAGATACGCAGTATTTT. This encodes CSVGGRATDTQYF. The rearrangement joins TRBV29-1 to TRBJ2-3; TRBD2 matches at 9 bases. V lost 6 bases and J lost 2; bases outside the gene matches: 3. This CDR3 region has 13 residues. CDR1 is SQVTM, CDR2 ANQGSEA, per germline.

This clonotype has at least ten counts. The chain uses TRBV29-1 and TRBJ2-1; 12 bases line up with TRBD2. V dropped 1 base and J dropped 8; count of bases not matched to a gene: 12. Germline V gene lookup returns CDR1 SQVTM and CDR2 ANQGSEA. CDR3 length: 17 amino acids. CDR3: CSVEAGLAGPYIDEQFF. CDR3 sequence (DNA): TGCAGCGTTGAAGCCGGACTAGCGGGACCCTACATCGATGAGCAGTTCTTC.

This chain uses TRBV6-2 or TRBV6-3 with TRBJ1-1; D gene ambiguous. The CDR3 totals 15 residues. V lost 2 bases to trimming and J lost 2 bases, with 12 bases between them. Germline loops: CDR1 MNHEY, CDR2 SVGEGT. The CDR3: CASSYGGSYNTEAFF. The CDR3 coding sequence is TGTGCCAGCAGTTACGGTGGCAGCTATAACACTGAAGCTTTCTTT.

This clonotype was recorded once. One end of the junction does not line up with germline, which may come from a read error. J is TRBJ2-3 and V is TRBV7-7; the D is unclear. CDR1 SSHAT and CDR2 FNYEAQ come from the germline V gene (reference sequence). The CDR3 spans 13 residues. CDR3 sequence reads: CASSLDAVNTQYF. As DNA, the CDR3 is TGTGCTAGCAGCTTAGACGCGGTAAATACGCAGTATTTT.

The sample holds many counts of this clonotype. The chain combines TRBV27 with TRBJ2-1, with D perhaps matching TRBD1 or TRBD2 (5 bases each). Germline V gives CDR1 MNHEY, CDR2 SMNVEV (reference sequence). This CDR3 is built from 14 residues. The V end was cut by 7 bases, the J end by 5 bases, with 15 bases between. Written as DNA, the CDR3 is TGTGCCAGCAAAATCGGGGCCCGTAACAATGAGCAGTTCTTC. Translating gives CASKIGARNNEQFF.

This clonotype was found many times. The V and J genes are TRBV4-3 and TRBJ1-1; D gene uncertain. V was clipped by 1 base and J by 4 bases, with 13 bases between them. Germline CDR1 is LGHNA and CDR2 is YSLEER. The CDR3 runs 15 residues. The DNA of the CDR3 is TGCGCCAGCAGCCAAGGCCGTCGGGCAGGCACTGAAGCTTTCTTT. Translated, it gives CASSQGRRAGTEAFF.

In this sample, this clonotype turned up a few times. The chain links TRBV24-1 to TRBJ2-1, with 14 bases aligning to TRBD2. The germline gives CDR1 KGHDR, CDR2 SFDVKD. Losses at the gene ends were 4 bases for V and 7 bases for J; bases not matched to a gene: 8. This CDR3 spans 17 amino acids. The CDR3, as DNA: TGTGCCACCAGTGAGTCTAGACTAGCGGGGGGGTGGAATGAGCAGTTCTTC. The encoded protein is CATSESRLAGGWNEQFF.

This chain uses TRBV27 with TRBJ2-7; D may be TRBD2 (6 bases). The CDR3 length is 16 residues. Germline loops: CDR1 MNHEY, CDR2 SMNVEV (reference sequence). V lost 5 bases and J 2 bases, leaving 19 bases between the germline ends. CDR3 sequence: CASSPLSSATAYEQYF. CDR3 sequence (DNA): TGTGCCAGCAGTCCGCTTTCTAGCGCGACCGCCTACGAGCAGTACTTC.

This clonotype came up a few times. This CDR3 reads CASSQDPGEVMNTEAFF. In DNA form, the CDR3 reads TGTGCCAGCAGCCAAGACCCAGGGGAGGTTATGAACACTGAAGCTTTCTTT. The chain recombines TRBV4-2 with TRBJ1-1; a weak D match, TRBD1 (6 bases). The CDR3 has 17 amino acids. The V end lost 0 bases, the J end lost 0 bases, and 14 bases lay between the germline ends. The germline CDR1 and CDR2 sequences are LGHNA and YNFKEQ.

The sample holds a few counts of this clonotype. DNA of the CDR3: TGTGCCAGCAGTTCTTTGACTAGCCGCGGGGAGCTGTTTTTT. It translates to CASSSLTSRGELFF. V is TRBV6-2 or TRBV6-3 and J is TRBJ2-2; 7 bases match TRBD2. V gave up 4 bases and J gave up 7 bases; unmatched junction bases: 6. Germline V gene sequence: CDR1 MNHEY, CDR2 SVGEGT. CDR3 size: 14 residues.

This clonotype was observed many times. The CDR3 is CASSQSNQPQHF. The CDR3 DNA is TGTGCCAGCAGTCAATCCAATCAGCCCCAGCATTTT. The V gene is TRBV28, the J gene TRBJ1-5; D is uncertain. There are 12 residues in the CDR3. The V end was cut by 5 bases, the J end by 3 bases, with 5 bases between. Germline V gene data show CDR1 as MDHEN and CDR2 as SYDVKM. Combining the CDR3 with reference TRBV28 and TRBJ1-5 gives the whole variable domain DVKVTQSSRYLVKRTGEKVFLECVQDMDHENMFWYRQDPGLGLRLIYFSYDVKMKEKGDIPEGYSVSREKKERFSLILESASTNQTSMYLCASSQSNQPQHFGDGTRLSIL.

As regards this clonotype: A much larger clone is a single base away; this may be a read error. This chain connects TRBV12-3 or TRBV12-4 to TRBJ1-2; D is possibly TRBD1 (5 bases). V was trimmed by 1 base and J by 5 bases, leaving 11 bases between them. The CDR3 sequence is 14 residues long. Written as DNA, the CDR3 is TGTGCCAGCAGTTTAGGGGGCGTGGGATATGGCTACACCTTC. Its protein product is CASSLGGVGYGYTF.

This clonotype was picked up a small number of times. The V call is TRBV5-1, the J call TRBJ1-6; D is unclear. Germline assignment: CDR1 SGHRS and CDR2 YFSETQ. V was pared by 4 bases and J by 7 bases, with 12 bases between. The CDR3 runs to 14 residues. CDR3 protein: CASSEDGLNSPLHF. In nucleotides, the CDR3 is TGCGCCAGCAGCGAGGACGGACTGAATTCACCCCTCCACTTT.

This clonotype turned up a few times. The chain joins TRBV15 to TRBJ2-5; D may be TRBD1 (6 bases). Trimming shortened V by 1 base and J by 2 bases, and 11 bases separated the two germline ends. Germline V CDR1 and CDR2: LNHNV, YYDKDF (reference sequence). This CDR3 region has 15 residues. CDR3: CATSRGRDIQETQYF. In DNA form, the CDR3 reads TGTGCCACCAGCAGAGGCCGGGACATACAAGAGACCCAGTACTTC.

In this sample, this clonotype turned up many times. The J gene is TRBJ1-5, the V gene TRBV20-1; D perhaps matches TRBD1 (5 bases). With 6 bases removed from V and 2 bases from J, the gap between germline ends came to 5 bases. Germline V gives CDR1 DFQATT, CDR2 SNEGSKA (reference sequence). This CDR3 has 11 amino acids. The CDR3 nucleotides read TGCAGTGCACAGGGCAATCAGCCCCAGCATTTT. It translates to CSAQGNQPQHF.

The genes are TRBV20-1 and TRBJ1-1; the D is unclear. The germline V and J ends were trimmed by 3 bases and 4 bases, with 9 bases remaining between them. The germline V gene has CDR1 DFQATT and CDR2 SNEGSKA (reference sequence). The CDR3 totals 12 residues. CDR3 region: CSASFQSTEAFF. In DNA form, the CDR3 reads TGCAGTGCTAGCTTTCAGAGCACTGAAGCTTTCTTT.

This clonotype was picked up a small number of times. The CDR3 region is CASSHTPSGYTF. Written as DNA, the CDR3 is TGTGCCAGCAGCCACACCCCGTCTGGCTACACCTTC. The rearrangement uses TRBV11-2 and TRBJ1-2; D remains ambiguous. In germline, CDR1 is SGHAT, CDR2 FQNNGV. The CDR3 consists of 12 residues. V lost 5 bases and J lost 7, with 11 bases in between.

This chain joins TRBV15 and TRBJ2-1; TRBD2 matches 7 bases. The CDR3 contains 16 residues. Per the germline V gene, CDR1 is LNHNV and CDR2 is YYDKDF (reference sequence). The J segment lost 6 bases and the V segment lost 6 bases, leaving 14 bases of the junction unmatched. This CDR3 reads CATRHGRRGGINEQFF. CDR3 bases: TGTGCCACCAGACACGGACGGAGGGGAGGGATCAATGAGCAGTTCTTC.

Remarks on this clonotype: Given a much more abundant clone one base away, this may be a read error. The V gene is TRBV12-3 or TRBV12-4, the J gene TRBJ2-5, with D maybe TRBD1 (6 bases). This CDR3 spans 14 amino acids. The CDR3 DNA reads TGTGCCTGCAGTTTAGCCGACAGGAAAGAGACCCAGTACTTC. It yields the protein CACSLADRKETQYF.

This clonotype turned up a few times. This chain joins TRBV6-2 or TRBV6-3 and TRBJ2-1, with 9 nucleotides matching TRBD1. V was pared by 2 bases and J by 0 bases, with 2 bases of the junction left unmatched. The CDR3 is 16 residues long. From germline, CDR1 is MNHEY and CDR2 SVGEGT. The DNA for the CDR3 is TGTGCCAGCAGTTACCGGGACAGGGTCTCCTACAATGAGCAGTTCTTC. Translated, it gives CASSYRDRVSYNEQFF.

This clonotype was recorded a few times. This chain joins TRBV20-1 and TRBJ2-7; 14 bases agree with TRBD2. Trimming took 6 bases from V and 2 from J; bases not matched to a gene: 3. The CDR3 contains 14 residues. The germline CDR1 and CDR2 sequences are DFQATT and SNEGSKA (reference sequence). The CDR3 here is CSASTSGRAYEQYF. CDR3 coding DNA: TGCAGTGCGTCGACTAGCGGGAGGGCCTACGAGCAGTACTTC.

The V call is TRBV30, the J call TRBJ2-3, with 9 bases identical to TRBD2. This CDR3 has 18 residues. The germline CDR1 and CDR2 sequences are GTSNPN and SVGIG (reference sequence). The ends lost 4 bases at V and 3 bases at J; junction bases unmatched: 17. The CDR3 coding sequence is TGTGCCTGGATTTCCGGGCTAGCGGGAAGAGGAAGAACAGATACGCAGTATTTT. Amino acids: CAWISGLAGRGRTDTQYF.

The chain links TRBV11-2 to TRBJ2-1, with D possibly being TRBD1 (6 bases). V was trimmed by 5 bases and J by 9 bases, leaving 14 bases between them. This CDR3 has 13 amino acids. The germline gives CDR1 SGHAT, CDR2 FQNNGV. The CDR3 DNA sequence: TGTGCCAGCAGCATCCACAGGGACGGTGAGCAGTTCTTC. Translating gives CASSIHRDGEQFF.

This clonotype was counted a few times. The chain couples TRBV7-8 to TRBJ2-7, with 9 nucleotides matching TRBD1. Germline V lookup: CDR1 SGHVS, CDR2 FQNEAQ. This CDR3 spans 16 amino acids. The V and J ends lost 3 bases and 5 bases, in that order; junction bases with no gene match: 11. Written as DNA, the CDR3 is TGTGCCAGCAGCTTGCTTACAGGGGGCGCAATCCACGAGCAGTACTTC. Protein sequence: CASSLLTGGAIHEQYF.

This clonotype was seen only once. A read error is possible here, since a much larger clone lies one base away. This sequence joins TRBV5-1 and TRBJ2-7, with D perhaps assigned TRBD1 or TRBD2 (6 bases each). V dropped 9 bases and J dropped 2 bases, with 18 bases sitting between them. The CDR3 extends over 14 amino acids. Germline CDR1 SGHRS, CDR2 YFSETQ. The CDR3 sequence: CAISASGATYEQYF. CDR3 bases: TGCGCCATCAGTGCGTCGGGGGCGACCTACGAGCAGTACTTC.